Listed below are T cell receptor beta chains from one sample, sequenced in a study of shared clonotypes between healthy human individuals. Generated by immunoSEQ multiplex PCR, the TCRdb table keeps only in-frame clones and is missing some. The repertoire holds just over 2,000,000 clones, with roughly 94% as singletons. The sample consisted of naive CD4+ T cells sorted from blood. These receptors were obtained from a man aged 18-30 years in good health. Both conserved end residues are part of each CDR3. D genes are given only for firm matches. Not every row has a clone size; where given, it reads once, few, many or a size class.

abundance	d_gene	j_gene	v_gene	CDR3aa	CDR3nt
.	.	TRBJ1-1	TRBV5-6	CASSLLRTEAFF	TGTGCCAGCAGCTTGCTCCGTACTGAAGCTTTCTTT
.	.	TRBJ1-3	TRBV7-6	CASSAGNTIYF	TGTGCCAGCAGCGCTGGAAACACCATATATTTT
.	.	TRBJ1-2	TRBV7-8	CASSLDTGLYGYTF	TGTGCCAGCAGCTTGGACACGGGGCTCTATGGCTACACCTTC
.	.	TRBJ2-3	TRBV18	CASSPPYSADTQYF	TGTGCCAGCTCACCACCGTATAGCGCCGATACGCAGTATTTT
.	.	TRBJ2-7	TRBV30	CAWSVTGTKAF	TGTGCCTGGAGCGTAACTGGGACCAAGGCCTTC
.	.	TRBJ2-5	TRBV7-2	CASSFPRKTQYF	TGTGCCAGCAGCTTTCCGCGGAAGACCCAGTACTTC
.	TRBD1	TRBJ1-2	TRBV6-5	CASSYLDRGSNYGYTF	TGTGCCAGCAGTTACTTGGACAGGGGATCGAACTATGGCTACACCTTC
.	.	TRBJ1-1	TRBV4-3	CASSQDRWQTEAFF	TGCGCCAGCAGCCAAGATCGGTGGCAGACTGAAGCTTTCTTT
.	.	TRBJ1-1	TRBV5-1	CASSRGMTVNTEAFF	TGCGCCAGCAGCCGGGGCATGACAGTGAACACTGAAGCTTTCTTT
.	.	TRBJ1-1	TRBV27	CASSLYPRGGGKAFF	TGTGCCAGCAGTTTATACCCTCGGGGGGGAGGGAAAGCTTTCTTT
.	.	TRBJ1-2	TRBV6-5	CASSPTLANYGYTF	TGTGCCAGCAGTCCGACGTTAGCTAACTATGGCTACACCTTC
.	TRBD2	TRBJ2-1	TRBV18	CASSGGGKNEQFF	TGTGCCAGCTCTGGCGGGGGTAAAAATGAGCAGTTCTTC
.	.	TRBJ2-7	TRBV30	CAWSVGSWTYEQYF	TGTGCCTGGAGTGTGGGCTCGTGGACCTACGAGCAGTACTTC
.	.	TRBJ2-1	TRBV6-5	CASSTQPYNEQFF	TGTGCCAGCAGTACTCAACCCTACAATGAGCAGTTCTTC
.	.	TRBJ1-5	TRBV6-6	CASTYGALSNQPQHF	TGTGCCAGCACCTACGGAGCTCTTAGCAATCAGCCCCAGCATTTT
.	.	TRBJ1-6	TRBV6-5	CASRIGNSYNSPLHF	TGTGCCAGCAGGATAGGGAACTCCTATAATTCACCCCTCCACTTT
.	.	TRBJ1-2	TRBV7-2	CASSFDPNYGYTF	TGTGCCAGCAGCTTTGACCCGAACTATGGCTACACCTTC
.	.	TRBJ2-5	TRBV5-4	CASSLGQAETQYF	TGTGCCAGCAGCTTGGGGCAAGCGGAGACCCAGTACTTC
.	.	TRBJ2-3	TRBV6-1	CASILGGTTDTQYF	TGTGCCAGCATCCTGGGGGGAACCACAGATACGCAGTATTTT
once	TRBD2	TRBJ2-7	TRBV7-9	CASSLGLAGTYEQYF	TGTGCCAGCAGCTTAGGGCTAGCGGGAACCTACGAGCAGTACTTC
.	TRBD2	TRBJ2-3	TRBV6-5	CASSPGTMKTDTQYF	TGTGCCAGCAGCCCCGGGACTATGAAGACAGATACGCAGTATTTT
.	.	TRBJ2-7	TRBV19	CASSANRVEQYF	TGTGCCAGTAGTGCAAACAGGGTCGAGCAGTACTTC
.	TRBD2	TRBJ2-1	TRBV19	CASGISGSKNNEQFF	TGTGCCAGTGGTATTAGCGGGAGTAAAAACAATGAGCAGTTCTTC
.	TRBD1	TRBJ2-1	TRBV5-1	CASSSTGTVNTNEQFF	TGCGCCAGCAGCTCAACCGGGACAGTAAATACCAATGAGCAGTTCTTC
.	.	TRBJ2-3	TRBV2	CASTVGQQSDTQYF	TGTGCCAGCACTGTTGGACAGCAGAGCGATACGCAGTATTTT
.	.	TRBJ1-1	TRBV19	CATRDGSVNTEAFF	TGTGCCACCAGGGACGGGTCGGTGAACACTGAAGCTTTCTTT
.	.	TRBJ2-1	TRBV15	CATSSLGKSSYNEQFF	TGTGCCACCAGCAGTCTTGGGAAGAGCTCCTACAATGAGCAGTTCTTC
.	.	TRBJ2-3	TRBV4-1	CASSQGGVAGDTQYF	TGCGCCAGCAGCCAAGGGGGAGTAGCCGGAGATACGCAGTATTTT
.	TRBD1	TRBJ1-1	TRBV28	CASSPQGAAEAFF	TGTGCCAGCAGCCCACAGGGGGCCGCTGAAGCTTTCTTT
.	.	TRBJ2-7	TRBV2	CASSEARYEQYF	TGTGCCAGCAGTGAAGCAAGATACGAGCAGTACTTC
.	.	TRBJ2-1	TRBV28	CASSVSSNEQFF	TGTGCCAGCAGCGTTTCCTCAAATGAGCAGTTCTTC
.	.	TRBJ2-3	TRBV2	CASSVTGSTDTQYF	TGTGCCAGCAGTGTCACGGGTAGCACAGATACGCAGTATTTT
.	.	TRBJ2-2	TRBV6-1	CASSEQGEITGELFF	TGTGCCAGCAGTGAACAAGGGGAGATCACCGGGGAGCTGTTTTTT
.	.	TRBJ1-5	TRBV6-1	CASSQQMGSNQPQHF	TGTGCCAGCAGTCAACAAATGGGGAGCAATCAGCCCCAGCATTTT
.	.	TRBJ1-2	TRBV6-1	CASSEIPYGYTF	TGTGCCAGCAGTGAAATTCCTTATGGCTACACCTTC
.	.	TRBJ2-2	TRBV10-3	CAINQDNTPNTGELFF	TGTGCCATCAACCAAGACAACACCCCTAACACCGGGGAGCTGTTTTTT
.	.	TRBJ2-2	TRBV18	CASSPRPNTGELFF	TGTGCCAGCTCACCACGGCCGAACACCGGGGAGCTGTTTTTT
once	TRBD1	TRBJ1-1	TRBV14	CASSTQTGGTSEAFF	TGTGCCAGCAGCACTCAGACAGGGGGCACCTCTGAAGCTTTCTTT
.	.	TRBJ1-6	TRBV25-1	CASSVGLKNSPLHF	TGTGCCAGCAGTGTAGGACTGAAGAATTCACCCCTCCACTTT
.	.	TRBJ1-6	TRBV6-6	CASSYMTATYNSPLHF	TGTGCCAGCAGTTACATGACAGCGACTTATAATTCACCCCTCCACTTT
.	TRBD1	TRBJ1-6	TRBV5-1	CASSKTGASDSPLHF	TGCGCCAGCAGCAAGACAGGGGCTTCGGATTCACCCCTCCACTTT
.	TRBD1	TRBJ2-6	TRBV25-1	CASSLQGAGANVLTF	TGTGCCAGCAGTCTACAGGGGGCTGGGGCCAACGTCCTGACTTTC
.	.	TRBJ2-2	TRBV19	CASRGRDLRNTGELFF	TGTGCCAGTAGGGGCAGGGACTTAAGGAACACCGGGGAGCTGTTTTTT
.	.	TRBJ2-7	TRBV6-4	CASLYEQYF	TGTGCCAGCCTGTACGAGCAGTACTTC
.	.	TRBJ2-5	TRBV2	CASDRDNQETQYF	TGTGCCAGCGACCGGGACAACCAAGAGACCCAGTACTTC
once	.	TRBJ1-2	TRBV30	CAWSGNSGYTF	TGTGCCTGGAGTGGGAACTCTGGCTACACCTTC
.	.	TRBJ2-2	TRBV30	CAWSRDNGELFF	TGTGCCTGGAGTCGGGATAACGGGGAGCTGTTTTTT
once	.	TRBJ2-7	TRBV18	CASSPGEGGFYEQYF	TGTGCCAGCTCACCGGGAGAGGGAGGATTCTACGAGCAGTACTTC
.	.	TRBJ2-1	TRBV6-6	CASSTSGYNEQFF	TGTGCCAGCTCAACGTCGGGGTACAATGAGCAGTTCTTC
.	TRBD1	TRBJ1-3	TRBV10-2	CASSMTGSGNTIYF	TGCGCCAGCAGCATGACAGGGTCTGGAAACACCATATATTTT
.	.	TRBJ2-3	TRBV6-4	CASSEGRTDTQYF	TGTGCCAGCAGTGAAGGCAGGACAGATACGCAGTATTTT
.	TRBD1	TRBJ1-5	TRBV6-6	CASSQGGRGNQPQHF	TGTGCCAGCAGTCAGGGGGGAAGGGGCAATCAGCCCCAGCATTTT
.	.	TRBJ1-1	TRBV19	CASPTPGALEAFF	TGTGCCAGTCCTACCCCCGGGGCGCTTGAAGCTTTCTTT